A single sample gave rise to the 28 T cell receptor beta chains below, sequenced in a study of cytomegalovirus exposure and HLA in healthy donors. A multiplex PCR was run with 60 Vbeta primers and 13 Jbeta primers. Assay used: immunoSEQ multiplex PCR; TCRdb lists only in-frame clones, some missing. The repertoire holds about 90,000 clones, approximately 69% seen once, with 20% to 25% in the top ten. Sequencing was done on a sample of PBMCs. Every receptor here comes from a woman between 50 and 59 years old in good health and CMV-seropositive.

The chain is built from TRBV7-2 and TRBJ2-6; TRBD2 aligns across 7 bases. Germline lookup yields CDR1 SGHTA and CDR2 FQGNSA. This CDR3 region has 17 residues. Trimming cost V 5 bases and J 0 bases; bases outside gene matches: 7. CDR3 nucleotide sequence: TGTGCCAGCAGCCCCCTAGGCGGGGGCTCTGGGGCCAACGTCCTGACTTTC. Translating it yields CASSPLGGGSGANVLTF.

The chain combines TRBV28 with TRBJ2-7; tentatively, D is TRBD1 (5 bases). V was trimmed by 6 bases and J by 2 bases, leaving 5 bases between them. This CDR3 has 11 amino acids. CDR1 is MDHEN and CDR2 is SYDVKM in the germline V gene. DNA for the CDR3: TGTGCCAGCAGGGACACCTACGAGCAGTACTTC. It encodes CASRDTYEQYF.

The chain recombines TRBV4-1 with TRBJ1-5; D not certain. Trimming removed 0 bases from V and 11 bases from J, with 14 bases in between. This CDR3 has 14 residues. Germline lookup yields CDR1 MGHRA and CDR2 YSYEKL. The CDR3 coding sequence is TGCGCCAGCAGCCAAGATGAGGCCGGGAGTACCCAGCATTTT. Residues: CASSQDEAGSTQHF.

This chain joins TRBV19 and TRBJ1-2, with 7 nucleotides matching TRBD1. In germline, CDR1 is LNHDA, CDR2 SQIVND (reference sequence). J was trimmed by 5 bases and V by 7 bases; bases with no gene match: 10. The CDR3 has 14 amino acids. CDR3 DNA: TGTGCCAGTAACGACCGGACAGGAACATATGGCTACACCTTC. Its translation is CASNDRTGTYGYTF.

This clone was observed once. V usage is TRBV2 and J usage is TRBJ2-3; D is unclear. CDR1 SNHLY and CDR2 FYNNEI come from the germline V gene. CDR3 length: 12 amino acids. Trimming took off 6 bases at V and 4 bases at J, with 8 bases between the two ends. The CDR3 is CASRGEPDTQYF. CDR3 DNA sequence: TGTGCCAGCAGAGGAGAGCCAGATACGCAGTATTTT.

The chain carries TRBV10-3 and TRBJ1-2; the match to TRBD1 covers 8 bases. This CDR3 is 13 amino acids long. V was pared by 7 bases and J by 4 bases, with 5 bases of the junction left unmatched. Per the germline V gene, CDR1 is ENHRY and CDR2 is SYGVKD. This CDR3 reads CAITGQGSYGYTF. The CDR3 coding sequence is TGTGCCATCACCGGACAGGGTTCCTATGGCTACACCTTC.

V usage is TRBV28 and J usage is TRBJ2-6; TRBD2 might be the D (5 bases). The V gene lost 3 bases and the J gene lost 0 bases, with 6 bases spanning the gap. Germline V lookup: CDR1 MDHEN, CDR2 SYDVKM. CDR3 length: 15 amino acids. The CDR3 sequence: CASSFGVSGANVLTF. In DNA, the CDR3 is TGTGCCAGCAGTTTCGGGGTCTCTGGGGCCAACGTCCTGACTTTC.

The chain couples TRBV2 to TRBJ2-2; no clear D. The CDR3 sequence is 11 residues long. Germline V gene lookup returns CDR1 SNHLY and CDR2 FYNNEI. V was shortened by 6 bases and J by 3 bases, with 2 bases between the two germline ends. The CDR3 spells CASSYTGELFF. The CDR3 DNA is TGTGCCAGCAGCTACACCGGGGAGCTGTTTTTT. Using reference TRBV2 and TRBJ2-2 for the parts outside the CDR3, the full variable domain is EPEVTQTPSHQVTQMGQEVILRCVPISNHLYFYWYRQILGQKVEFLVSFYNNEISEKSEIFDDQFSVERPDGSNFTLKIRSTKLEDSAMYFCASSYTGELFFGEGSRLTVL.

This clone was observed a few times. The J gene is TRBJ2-3, the V gene TRBV7-9, with a weak D call TRBD1 (5 bases). This CDR3 has 13 amino acids. The germline CDR1 and CDR2 sequences are SEHNR and FQNEAQ (reference sequence). Trimming removed 10 bases from V and 1 base from J, with 12 bases in between. The CDR3 here is CATEARGTDTQYF. The DNA for the CDR3 is TGTGCCACCGAGGCCAGGGGCACAGATACGCAGTATTTT.

The chain is built from TRBV5-6 and TRBJ2-6; 8 bases are shared with TRBD1. CDR3 length: 16 amino acids. Per germline, CDR1 SGHDT and CDR2 YYEEEE. V was clipped by 5 bases and J by 0 bases; unmatched bases: 4. CDR3 DNA: TGTGCCAGCAGGACAGGGGTCGACTCTGGGGCCAACGTCCTGACTTTC. Protein sequence: CASRTGVDSGANVLTF.

The chain couples TRBV5-6 to TRBJ2-5; a weak D match, TRBD2 (7 bases). Germline CDR1 and CDR2: SGHDT and YYEEEE. V gave up 4 bases and J gave up 1 base, with 17 bases separating them. There are 16 residues in the CDR3. For the CDR3, the DNA is TGTGCCAGCAGCCACACAGGGAGGGCCTCCCAAGAGACCCAGTACTTC. Encoded protein: CASSHTGRASQETQYF.

The rearrangement links TRBV2 to TRBJ1-2, with 10 bases aligning to TRBD1. The CDR3 is 12 amino acids. The trim removed 6 bases at V and 8 bases at J, leaving 3 bases unmatched. Germline V CDR1 and CDR2: SNHLY, FYNNEI. The chain's CDR3 is CASRDRGLGYTF. The CDR3 DNA reads as TGTGCCAGCAGGGACAGGGGGTTGGGCTACACCTTC.

This chain links TRBV5-1 with TRBJ2-3, with 11 bases that match TRBD1. J gave up 0 bases and V 0 bases, and 9 bases lay outside the gene matches. Looked up from germline, CDR1 is SGHRS and CDR2 is YFSETQ. CDR3 length: 19 residues. For the CDR3, the DNA is TGCGCCAGCAGCTTGGACACAGGACAGGGGGCGGTGAGCACAGATACGCAGTATTTT. Protein sequence: CASSLDTGQGAVSTDTQYF.

The chain employs TRBV5-8 and TRBJ1-2, with 7 bases identical to TRBD1. V gave up 0 bases and J gave up 2 bases; unmatched junction bases: 4. Germline V gives CDR1 SGHTS, CDR2 YDEGEE. The CDR3 loop spans 15 amino acids. CDR3 in DNA: TGTGCCAGCAGCTTGGAGGGGGCGATAAACTATGGCTACACCTTC. Its protein is CASSLEGAINYGYTF. Full variable domain (missing parts from reference TRBV5-8 and TRBJ1-2): EAGVTQSPTHLIKTRGQQATLRCSPISGHTSVYWYQQALGLGLQFLLWYDEGEERNRGNFPPRFSGRQFPNYSSELNVNALELEDSALYLCASSLEGAINYGYTFGSGTRLTVV.

The J gene is TRBJ2-7, the V gene TRBV7-6; 8 nucleotides agree with TRBD1. The V gene end was trimmed by 5 bases and the J gene end by 0 bases; junction bases not matched to a gene: 3. Germline values: CDR1 SGHVS, CDR2 FNYEAQ. This CDR3 comprises 14 residues. The CDR3 is CASSVTGGSYEQYF. The CDR3 coding sequence is TGTGCCAGCAGCGTAACAGGGGGCTCCTACGAGCAGTACTTC.

The rearrangement uses TRBV5-6 and TRBJ2-1; 7 nucleotides match TRBD1. The CDR3 runs 12 residues. V lost 1 base and J lost 15; bases outside the gene matches: 7. Germline loops: CDR1 SGHDT, CDR2 YYEEEE. The CDR3 region is CASSLSLTGLFF. In DNA, the CDR3 is TGTGCCAGCAGCTTGAGTTTGACAGGGCTGTTCTTC.

The CDR3 DNA follows: TGCAGCGTTGACGGGCCCGGGGACACTGAAGCTTTCTTT. As protein: CSVDGPGDTEAFF. The chain combines TRBV29-1 with TRBJ1-1; D not resolved. V lost 3 bases and J 3 bases, leaving 11 bases between the germline ends. The germline CDR1 and CDR2 sequences are SQVTM and ANQGSEA. The CDR3 runs to 13 residues.

The chain links TRBV28 to TRBJ1-2, with D tentatively TRBD1 (5 bases). CDR3 length: 15 amino acids. V lost 5 bases and J lost 5, with 18 bases in between. Germline V CDR1 and CDR2: MDHEN, SYDVKM. The CDR3 spells CASSLTTDQMYGYTF. Here the CDR3 DNA reads TGTGCCAGCAGTCTGACGACAGATCAGATGTATGGCTACACCTTC.

This clone was counted a few times. This chain connects TRBV18 to TRBJ2-1; D not certain. The CDR3 extends over 15 amino acids. Germline V gene sequence: CDR1 KGHSH, CDR2 LQKENI. Between the trimmed V and J ends, which lost 1 base and 5 bases, there was a span of 12 bases. The CDR3 DNA follows: TGTGCCAGCTCACCACTAGCCTCGTCTGACAATGAGCAGTTCTTC. This translates into CASSPLASSDNEQFF.

The chain recombines TRBV5-1 with TRBJ2-7, with 8 bases matching TRBD2. Trimming at V came to 2 bases and at J to 2 bases, leaving 3 bases not matched to a gene. Germline lookup yields CDR1 SGHRS and CDR2 YFSETQ. The CDR3 runs 14 residues. The DNA for the CDR3 is TGCGCCAGCAGCTTACGAGCGGGGGCCTACGAGCAGTACTTC. It specifies CASSLRAGAYEQYF.

The DNA for the CDR3 is TGTGCCAGCAGCTTAGAAGACAGCTCTGGAAACACCATATATTTT. It is translated as CASSLEDSSGNTIYF. J is TRBJ1-3 and V is TRBV7-8; a possible D gene is TRBD1 (5 bases). The V end was cut by 1 base, the J end by 0 bases, with 7 bases between. Germline-derived CDR1 and CDR2 are SGHVS and FQNEAQ. This CDR3 comprises 15 residues. Supplemented by reference TRBV7-8 and TRBJ1-3, the full variable domain reads GAGVSQSPRYKVAKRGQDVALRCDPISGHVSLFWYQQALGQGPEFLTYFQNEAQLDKSGLPSDRFFAERPEGSVSTLKIQRTQQEDSAVYLCASSLEDSSGNTIYFGEGSWLTVV.

In this sample, this clone turned up many times. The chain joins TRBV2 to TRBJ1-1, with a possible D match to TRBD1 (5 bases). Trimming took off 6 bases at V and 1 base at J, with 9 bases between the two ends. The CDR3 sequence is 13 residues long. The V gene's germline CDR1 is SNHLY and CDR2 FYNNEI. The CDR3 sequence: CASRTDTNTEAFF. CDR3 in DNA: TGTGCCAGCAGGACGGACACGAACACTGAAGCTTTCTTT. Complete variable domain (other parts from reference TRBV2 and TRBJ1-1): EPEVTQTPSHQVTQMGQEVILRCVPISNHLYFYWYRQILGQKVEFLVSFYNNEISEKSEIFDDQFSVERPDGSNFTLKIRSTKLEDSAMYFCASRTDTNTEAFFGQGTRLTVV.

This clone has more than one count but fewer than ten. This chain links TRBV7-9 with TRBJ1-2; perhaps TRBD1 as D (6 bases). The CDR3 has 13 residues. The V gene lost 3 bases and the J gene lost 6 bases, with 11 bases spanning the gap. Germline CDR1 SEHNR, CDR2 FQNEAQ (reference sequence). The CDR3 DNA reads as TGTGCCAGCAGCTTGGAGACAGGCCATGGCTACACCTTC. Translated, it gives CASSLETGHGYTF.

The V gene is TRBV4-1, the J gene TRBJ2-1; perhaps TRBD2 as D (6 bases). V lost 0 bases to trimming and J lost 3 bases, with 12 bases between them. Germline V gene data show CDR1 as MGHRA and CDR2 as YSYEKL. There are 16 residues in the CDR3. CDR3 DNA: TGCGCCAGCAGCCAAGATAGGGAGGACAACTACAATGAGCAGTTCTTC. The encoded protein is CASSQDREDNYNEQFF.

This clone has only a few counts. The rearrangement joins TRBV15 to TRBJ1-1; TRBD1 agrees at 7 bases. From germline, CDR1 is LNHNV and CDR2 YYDKDF (reference sequence). This CDR3 region has 13 residues. The J segment lost 6 bases and the V segment lost 1 base, leaving 2 bases of the junction unmatched. The DNA for the CDR3 is TGTGCCACCAGCAGAGGAGGGGGCTCTGAAGCTTTCTTT. The encoded protein is CATSRGGGSEAFF. The full variable domain, its missing parts supplied by reference TRBV15 and TRBJ1-1, is DAMVIQNPRYQVTQFGKPVTLSCSQTLNHNVMYWYQQKSSQAPKLLFHYYDKDFNNEADTPDNFQSRRPNTSFCFLDIRSPGLGDTAMYLCATSRGGGSEAFFGQGTRLTVV.

This chain uses TRBV4-3 with TRBJ1-3, with D maybe TRBD1 (6 bases). V was clipped by 0 bases and J by 3 bases, with 15 bases between them. The V gene's germline CDR1 is LGHNA and CDR2 YSLEER. The CDR3 sequence is 17 residues long. The CDR3 protein is CASSQDMWGLSGNTIYF. The CDR3 DNA follows: TGCGCCAGCAGCCAAGATATGTGGGGGCTAAGTGGAAACACCATATATTTT.

The chain couples TRBV5-1 to TRBJ2-3, with 8 bases that match TRBD2. The germline V gene has CDR1 SGHRS and CDR2 YFSETQ. The CDR3 is made up of 17 amino acids. Trimming removed 5 bases from V and 0 bases from J; junction bases left unmatched: 11. CDR3: CASSWRGDLLSTDTQYF. The CDR3 DNA reads TGCGCCAGCAGTTGGCGGGGGGATCTCTTAAGCACAGATACGCAGTATTTT.

This clone turned up a few times. This CDR3 is CASSADINYGYTF. CDR3 sequence (DNA): TGTGCCAGCAGCGCCGACATAAACTATGGCTACACCTTC. J is TRBJ1-2 and V is TRBV5-8; no firm D call. Germline CDR1 is SGHTS and CDR2 is YDEGEE. V lost 4 bases and J lost 2, with 9 bases in between. This CDR3 has 13 residues.